This TCR beta chain was identified during a study of PD-L1 blockade in urothelial cancer. Study context: The study recovered a median of roughly 150,000 T cells per blood sample. The study, taken as a whole, reports: Stronger expansion of tumor-associated clones in blood at 3 weeks distinguished durable-benefit patients.

The germline V gene encodes CDR1 SEHNR and CDR2 FQNEAQ (reference sequence). V was trimmed by 2 bases and J by 5 bases, leaving 12 bases between them. CDR3 length: 14 amino acids. The table lists this clone with a count of one. What it binds is not known. The templates were synthetic TCR analogs, and they were spiked into each PCR. Repertoires were generated with immunoSEQ multiplex PCR, while TCRdb's copy carries only in-frame clones and drops some. The sample contains 60,000 to 65,000 clones, about 86% of which appear only once. Regarding time point: pretreatment peripheral blood. Samples spanned pretreatment and treatment, with 1 to 8 time points per patient.

The material sequenced was PBMCs, taken around atezolizumab (anti-PD-L1) treatment. This clonotype was sampled from a man between 70 and 80 years old with urothelial cancer. The rearrangement links TRBV7-9 to TRBJ1-1; D is perhaps TRBD1 (5 bases). The CDR3 nucleotides are TGTGCCAGCAGCTTAAGGCAGGGTAGTACTGAAGCTTTCTTT. Protein product: CASSLRQGSTEAFF.